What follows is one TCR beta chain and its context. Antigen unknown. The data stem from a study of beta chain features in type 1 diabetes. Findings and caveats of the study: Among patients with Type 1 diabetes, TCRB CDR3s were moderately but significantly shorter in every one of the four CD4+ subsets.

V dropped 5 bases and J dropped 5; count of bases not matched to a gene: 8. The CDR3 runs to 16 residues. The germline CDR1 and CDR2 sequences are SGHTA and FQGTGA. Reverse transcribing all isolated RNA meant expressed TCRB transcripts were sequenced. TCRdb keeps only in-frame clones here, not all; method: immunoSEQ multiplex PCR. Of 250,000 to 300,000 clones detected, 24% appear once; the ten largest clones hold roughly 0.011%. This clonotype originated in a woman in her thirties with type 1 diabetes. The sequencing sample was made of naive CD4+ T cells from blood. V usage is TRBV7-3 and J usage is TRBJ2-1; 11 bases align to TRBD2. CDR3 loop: CASSLFGLAGDNEQFF. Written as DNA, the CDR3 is TGTGCCAGCAGCCTCTTCGGACTAGCGGGTGACAATGAGCAGTTCTTC.